This TCR beta chain came from a study of glioma-infiltrating T cells after dendritic cell vaccination. Looking at the study overall: Glioblastoma patients came from Phase I and II dendritic cell vaccination trials.

Amplification used 60 V beta primers and 13 J beta primers. Only in-frame clones appear in the TCRdb table, and some are missing; sequencing was by immunoSEQ multiplex PCR. This repertoire shows more than 30,000 clones, 90% to 95% found once; its top ten account for under 2.5%. The CDR3 spans 16 residues. The germline CDR1 and CDR2 sequences are MNHEY and SMNVEV (reference sequence). V lost 5 bases, J lost 0 bases, and 11 bases lay in between. PBMC were collected before vaccination, two weeks after the third vaccination, and at progression. The specimen comprised blood, sampled before dendritic cell vaccination. The clonotype was recovered from a human donor with glioblastoma. The J gene is TRBJ2-6, the V gene TRBV27; weak D call: TRBD1 (6 bases). CDR3: CASSETGISGANVLTF. Here the CDR3 DNA reads TGTGCCAGCAGTGAGACAGGTATCTCTGGGGCCAACGTCCTGACTTTC. Full variable domain (outside the CDR3, taken from reference TRBV27 and TRBJ2-6): EAQVTQNPRYLITVTGKKLTVTCSQNMNHEYMSWYRQDPGLGLRQIYYSMNVEVTDKGDVPEGYKVSRKEKRNFPLILESPSPNQTSLYFCASSETGISGANVLTFGAGSRLTVL.